The rows below give T cell receptor beta chains drawn from one sample of a study of response to subunit inactivated influenza vaccine. TCRdb called the RT-PCR reads again in MiXCR, with one record for every CDR3 protein. The sample consists of 800,000 or so distinct CDR3 sequences, roughly 20% of them appearing once. Sequenced here: PBMCs from blood, sampled 4 to 6 days after vaccination. The source is a man aged 45-65 years who received an inactivated influenza vaccine. The CDR3 runs from the conserved cysteine through the conserved F or W. A D gene is named only where the DNA matches it firmly. A row's size may be missing; if present it is once, few, many or a size class.

length	D	V	size	J	DNA	CDR3
18	.	TRBV4-2	many	TRBJ1-3	TGTGCCAGCAGCCAAGAAAGGGGAAGCGGCTTCTCTGGAAACACCATATATTTT	CASSQERGSGFSGNTIYF
13	TRBD1	TRBV11-2	few	TRBJ2-7	TGTGCCAGCAGCCACAGGGGATACTACGAGCAGTACTTC	CASSHRGYYEQYF
16	.	TRBV9	few	TRBJ2-1	TGTGCCAGCAGCGTAGGTTCCCGAAGCTCCTACAATGAGCAGTTCTTC	CASSVGSRSSYNEQFF
15	TRBD2	TRBV10-1	.	TRBJ2-3	TGCGCCAGCAGTGATTTACTAGCGGGGGACCCTACGCAGTATTTT	CASSDLLAGDPTQYF
14	.	TRBV19	.	TRBJ2-1	TGTGCCAGTAGTATACTTCCCTCATTGAATGAGCAGTTCTTC	CASSILPSLNEQFF
14	TRBD1	TRBV24-1	few	TRBJ1-5	TGTGCCACCAGTGGAGGGGGCGAGAATCAGCCCCAGCATTTT	CATSGGGENQPQHF
13	.	TRBV29-1	few	TRBJ2-4	TGCAGCGTTCTGGGCTTAGCCAAAAACATTCAGTACTTC	CSVLGLAKNIQYF
18	.	TRBV7-8	few	TRBJ2-3	TGTGCCAGCAGCCAGGCCCGTCGGTGGGCAGGGGGCACAGATACGCAGTATTTT	CASSQARRWAGGTDTQYF
14	TRBD1	TRBV29-1	few	TRBJ2-1	TGCAGCGTTCTTGACAGGGTAGGAAACAATGAGCAGTTCTTC	CSVLDRVGNNEQFF
15	.	TRBV28	.	TRBJ1-2	TGTGCCAGCAGTTTTCGAGCCGGCGTAGAGGGTGGCTACACCTTC	CASSFRAGVEGGYTF
17	.	TRBV7-2	.	TRBJ2-5	TGTGCCAGCAGCCCGGGGTTCACCGCTCCCCGCCAAGAGACCCAGTACTTC	CASSPGFTAPRQETQYF
17	TRBD2	TRBV28	.	TRBJ2-5	TGTGCCAGCAAGTGGAATAGCGGGACAAATCGTCCCGGGACCCAGTACTTC	CASKWNSGTNRPGTQYF
14	TRBD2	TRBV7-2	few	TRBJ2-5	TGTGCCAGCAGCCGGGGAGGGGCACAAGAGACCCAGTACTTC	CASSRGGAQETQYF
14	.	TRBV4-3	few	TRBJ2-3	TGCGCCAGCAGCCGCTTGCAGGGGAAAGATACGCAGTATTTT	CASSRLQGKDTQYF
15	.	TRBV4-2	.	TRBJ2-1	TGTGCCAGCAGCCAAGATCCTGGACGGTACAATGAGCAGTTCTTC	CASSQDPGRYNEQFF
14	.	TRBV7-3	few	TRBJ2-3	TGTGCCAGCAGCTGGGTAGAGGGCGCAGATACGCAGTATTTT	CASSWVEGADTQYF
15	TRBD1	TRBV10-3	.	TRBJ2-1	TGTGCCATCAAGGAGACAGGGGGAACCTACAATGAGCAGTTCTTC	CAIKETGGTYNEQFF
15	TRBD1	TRBV7-9	.	TRBJ2-2	TGTGCCAGCAGACCCTCGGGACAGCTCACCGGGGAGCTGTTTTTT	CASRPSGQLTGELFF
13	.	TRBV12-3/TRBV12-4	.	TRBJ1-3	TGTGCCAGCGTGGTCAGCCATGGAAACACCATATATTTT	CASVVSHGNTIYF
17	TRBD1	TRBV5-1	.	TRBJ2-5	TGCGCCAGCAGCAAACAGACAGGGGCCCTTAGCCGGGAGACCCAGTACTTC	CASSKQTGALSRETQYF
15	.	TRBV5-1	.	TRBJ2-1	TGCGCCAGCAGCTTGGCCCGGGAGTCCTACAATGAGCAGTTCTTC	CASSLARESYNEQFF
14	.	TRBV7-2	few	TRBJ1-6	TGTGCCAGCAGCTTAGAAGGGAGAAGTTCACCCCTCCACTTT	CASSLEGRSSPLHF
15	TRBD2	TRBV7-8	.	TRBJ2-1	TGTGCCAGCAGCCCGGGACTAGCGATTTTAGGGGAGCAGTTCTTC	CASSPGLAILGEQFF
15	.	TRBV7-2	.	TRBJ1-1	TGTGCCAGCAGCTTCAGACAGACAATGAACACTGAAGCTTTCTTT	CASSFRQTMNTEAFF
17	.	TRBV28	few	TRBJ1-1	TGTGCCAGCAGTTTAGTTGTCCAGGGACGTGTAGACACTGAAGCTTTCTTT	CASSLVVQGRVDTEAFF
15	TRBD1	TRBV9	few	TRBJ2-1	TGTGCCAGCAGCGCCCGGGACAGGGATGGTTATGAGCAGTTCTTC	CASSARDRDGYEQFF
14	.	TRBV5-5	.	TRBJ1-1	TGTGCCAGCAGCTTGGCAAGGGTTGGGACTGAAGCTTTCTTT	CASSLARVGTEAFF
14	.	TRBV4-2	.	TRBJ2-3	TGTGCCAGCAGCCAAGAGACAAGGACAGATACGCAGTATTTT	CASSQETRTDTQYF
15	.	TRBV6-1	few	TRBJ1-2	TGTGCCAGCAGTGAAATTGGGGGCGCGGGCTATGGCTACACCTTC	CASSEIGGAGYGYTF
12	.	TRBV6-2/TRBV6-3	few	TRBJ1-1	TGTGCCAGCAGTTACTCGGCGGTTGAAGCTTTCTTT	CASSYSAVEAFF
14	TRBD1	TRBV12-3/TRBV12-4	.	TRBJ2-3	TGTGCCAGCAGTCACAGGGGTGGCACAGATACGCAGTATTTT	CASSHRGGTDTQYF
15	TRBD1	TRBV12-3/TRBV12-4	few	TRBJ2-1	TGTGCCAGCAGGAGAGGGACAGGGGGCGTCAATGAGCAGTTCTTC	CASRRGTGGVNEQFF
14	.	TRBV3-1	few	TRBJ2-1	TGTGCCAGCACCAATAATCAATGGGGTTCTGAGCAGTTCTTC	CASTNNQWGSEQFF
18	.	TRBV18	.	TRBJ2-5	TGTGCCAGCTCACCAATAGCTGGTGCAGGGGCGCTTTGGGAGACCCAGTACTTC	CASSPIAGAGALWETQYF
12	.	TRBV6-1	.	TRBJ2-1	TGTGCCAGCAGAAACAGGGTGAATGAGCAGTTCTTC	CASRNRVNEQFF
14	.	TRBV5-1	.	TRBJ2-1	TGCGCCAGCAGCTTGGAACAGGGTAGGAATGAGCAGTTCTTC	CASSLEQGRNEQFF
14	.	TRBV7-8	many	TRBJ2-7	TGTGCCAGCAGCTTTGGCAGGGCTACCTACGAGCAGTACTTC	CASSFGRATYEQYF
16	TRBD1	TRBV7-9	.	TRBJ2-3	TGTGCCAGCAGGTTCGAACAGGGGGCCAGCACAGATACGCAGTATTTT	CASRFEQGASTDTQYF
16	.	TRBV10-3	.	TRBJ2-6	TGTGCCATCAGTTCGGGACATAGCTCTGGGGCCAACGTCCTGACTTTC	CAISSGHSSGANVLTF
16	.	TRBV7-6	few	TRBJ2-3	TGTGCCAGCAGCCCAGACGGGGGTTACATCCCAGATACGCAGTATTTT	CASSPDGGYIPDTQYF
17	.	TRBV4-3	many	TRBJ1-4	TGCGCCAGCAGCCAAGGACTCAGGAAAGGGCTTAATGAAAAACTGTTTTTT	CASSQGLRKGLNEKLFF
17	.	TRBV21-1	.	TRBJ2-7	TGTGCCAGCAGCAAAGTTGGTCCCGCAGAGGCGACGTACGAGCAGTACTTC	CASSKVGPAEATYEQYF
14	.	TRBV10-3	.	TRBJ1-2	TGTGCCATCAGTGAATACGGGGCGTTTTATGGCTACACCTTC	CAISEYGAFYGYTF
14	.	TRBV7-7	few	TRBJ2-1	TGTGCTAGCAGCTTAGGGCCCAGGAACAATGAGCAGTTCTTC	CASSLGPRNNEQFF
14	.	TRBV10-3	.	TRBJ2-7	TGTGCCATCAGTGAGGGGGGGAGTGCTTACGAGCAGTACTTC	CAISEGGSAYEQYF
16	TRBD2	TRBV7-9	.	TRBJ2-1	TGTGCCAGCAGCCCCGACTTTAGCGGGTTTTACAATGAGCAGTTCTTC	CASSPDFSGFYNEQFF
17	TRBD1	TRBV9	few	TRBJ2-7	TGTGCCAGCAGCCCCCGCCTCGGGACAGGGGGCAACTACGAGCAGTACTTC	CASSPRLGTGGNYEQYF
16	TRBD2	TRBV20-1	many	TRBJ2-1	TGCAGTGCTAGAGAAGTTAGCGGGAGAAACTACAATGAGCAGTTCTTC	CSAREVSGRNYNEQFF
15	TRBD1	TRBV7-6	.	TRBJ2-1	TGTGCCAGCAGCAACGACAGGGTAAATGGCAATGAGCAGTTCTTC	CASSNDRVNGNEQFF
12	.	TRBV24-1	few	TRBJ2-1	TGTGCCACCAGTGATGAGGGCGATGAGCAGTTCTTC	CATSDEGDEQFF
14	TRBD1	TRBV9	many	TRBJ2-5	TGTGCCAGCAGCACTGGGACAGTCCAAGAGACCCAGTACTTC	CASSTGTVQETQYF
14	.	TRBV12-3/TRBV12-4	few	TRBJ1-1	TGTGCCAGCAGAGGGCTCAGGGTTTTGACTGAAGCTTTCTTT	CASRGLRVLTEAFF
14	.	TRBV9	.	TRBJ2-3	TGTGCCAGCAGCGTAGAATTAGTTTCGGATACGCAGTATTTT	CASSVELVSDTQYF